One sample yielded the 13 T cell receptor beta chains listed below, sequenced in a study of cytomegalovirus exposure and HLA in healthy donors. PCR amplification relied on 60 Vbeta primers (plus 13 Jbeta primers). The data were produced by immunoSEQ multiplex PCR, yet TCRdb's version contains in-frame clones alone and is incomplete. The sample includes over 150,000 clones, roughly 80% of them seen just once. Sequencing was carried out using PBMCs. Source of these receptors: a man in his thirties or forties in good health and CMV-seropositive.

J is TRBJ2-5 and V is TRBV5-1; D perhaps matches TRBD1 (6 bases). Germline-derived CDR1 and CDR2 are SGHRS and YFSETQ. Trimming cost V 0 bases and J 2 bases, with 17 bases left between them. The CDR3 covers 17 residues. CDR3 DNA sequence: TGCGCCAGCAGCTTGGACAGGGCAAAACAGGCTCAAGAGACCCAGTACTTC. This codes for CASSLDRAKQAQETQYF.

The chain couples TRBV4-1 to TRBJ2-7; the match to TRBD1 covers 12 bases. Germline V lookup: CDR1 MGHRA, CDR2 YSYEKL. The CDR3 contains 15 residues. J lost 5 bases, V lost 2 bases, and 4 bases had no gene match. DNA for the CDR3: TGCGCCAGCAGCCAATGGGGACAGGGGGCAGACGAGCAGTACTTC. Translated: CASSQWGQGADEQYF.

This chain uses TRBV5-1 with TRBJ2-7; tentatively, D is TRBD2 (5 bases). Looked up from germline, CDR1 is SGHRS and CDR2 is YFSETQ. Between the trimmed V and J ends, which lost 2 bases and 1 base, there was a span of 7 bases. The CDR3 sequence is 13 residues long. The CDR3 protein is CASSFTSSYEQYF. CDR3 bases: TGCGCCAGCAGCTTCACTAGTTCCTACGAGCAGTACTTC.

The chain has TRBV10-2 and TRBJ2-3; 16 bases map to TRBD2. The germline V gene encodes CDR1 WSHSY and CDR2 SAAADI. This CDR3 contains 18 residues. V lost 2 bases and J lost 3; bases outside the gene matches: 5. CDR3 nucleotides: TGCGCCAGCAGTGAGGGGACTAGCGGGAGGGCCGGAACAGATACGCAGTATTTT. Encoded protein: CASSEGTSGRAGTDTQYF.

The rearrangement uses TRBV7-9 and TRBJ2-5, with unresolved D. V dropped 3 bases and J dropped 1 base, with 6 bases sitting between them. Germline V gene data show CDR1 as SEHNR and CDR2 as FQNEAQ (reference sequence). The CDR3 sequence is 13 residues long. The CDR3 DNA is TGTGCCAGCAGCTTCACGGGCCAAGAGACCCAGTACTTC. It is translated as CASSFTGQETQYF. The entire variable domain, with the rest obtained from reference TRBV7-9 and TRBJ2-5, is as follows: DTGVSQNPRHKITKRGQNVTFRCDPISEHNRLYWYRQTLGQGPEFLTYFQNEAQLEKSRLLSDRFSAERPKGSFSTLEIQRTEQGDSAMYLCASSFTGQETQYFGPGTRLLVL.

The rearrangement uses TRBV7-9 and TRBJ2-2; 10 bases fit TRBD2. Germline CDR1 SEHNR, CDR2 FQNEAQ (reference sequence). Trimming took 5 bases from V and 7 from J; bases not matched to a gene: 10. This CDR3 is built from 16 residues. The CDR3 is CASSRAASGSDGELFF. In DNA, the CDR3 is TGTGCCAGCAGCCGGGCGGCTAGCGGGAGCGACGGGGAGCTGTTTTTT.

As regards this clone: This sample includes further DNA sequences coding for the same CDR3. This rearrangement joins TRBV15 to TRBJ2-7; tentative D call: TRBD1 (5 bases). From germline, CDR1 is LNHNV and CDR2 YYDKDF (reference sequence). The CDR3 has 13 amino acids. V lost 0 bases and J lost 4, with 7 bases in between. The CDR3 DNA follows: TGTGCCACCAGCAGAGATAGGGGTTACGAGCAGTACTTC. It translates to CATSRDRGYEQYF.

This chain links TRBV19 with TRBJ2-7, with D perhaps TRBD2 (5 bases). V lost 9 bases to trimming and J lost 0 bases, with 15 bases between them. This CDR3 has 14 amino acids. Germline loops: CDR1 LNHDA, CDR2 SQIVND (reference sequence). Here the CDR3 DNA reads TGTGCCAGGCCTCAGCGGCACAGCTCCTACGAGCAGTACTTC. This encodes CARPQRHSSYEQYF.

V is TRBV4-3 and J is TRBJ2-5, with TRBD2 as a possible D gene (5 bases). Trimming took off 0 bases at V and 0 bases at J, with 17 bases between the two ends. Germline V gene sequence: CDR1 LGHNA, CDR2 YSLEER. This CDR3 spans 18 amino acids. This CDR3 is CASSQERAGEGNQETQYF. In nucleotides, the CDR3 is TGCGCCAGCAGCCAAGAGCGGGCGGGCGAGGGAAACCAAGAGACCCAGTACTTC.

This clone was picked up one time. V is TRBV28 and J is TRBJ2-7; D is perhaps TRBD2 (5 bases). V was pared by 3 bases and J by 2 bases, with 8 bases between. The CDR3 runs 13 residues. CDR1 and CDR2 (germline): MDHEN, SYDVKM. CDR3 in amino acids: CASSFRTPYEQYF. In DNA form, the CDR3 reads TGTGCCAGCAGTTTCAGGACTCCCTACGAGCAGTACTTC.

The J gene is TRBJ1-2, the V gene TRBV2; weak D call: TRBD1 (6 bases). Germline assignment: CDR1 SNHLY and CDR2 FYNNEI. This CDR3 has 15 residues. V was trimmed by 7 bases and J by 8 bases, leaving 23 bases between them. CDR3 protein: CASKERGRGLRGYTF. Written as DNA, the CDR3 is TGTGCCAGCAAAGAGCGGGGGCGCGGGTTAAGAGGCTACACCTTC.

The CDR3 DNA follows: TGTGCCAGCAGCTTAGGCGGGGGTAGCAATCAGCCCCAGCATTTT. Translating gives CASSLGGGSNQPQHF. The V gene is TRBV5-6, the J gene TRBJ1-5; tentative D call: TRBD1 (5 bases). The germline gives CDR1 SGHDT, CDR2 YYEEEE. Trimming stripped 2 bases from V and 0 bases from J, with 9 bases between. This CDR3 region has 15 residues.

This chain uses TRBV5-1 with TRBJ1-3; D is unclear. Trimming took 0 bases from V and 0 from J, leaving 10 bases between them. Germline loops: CDR1 SGHRS, CDR2 YFSETQ. The CDR3 extends over 16 amino acids. CDR3 DNA sequence: TGCGCCAGCAGCTTGGTCCCGATGAGCTCTGGAAACACCATATATTTT. Translating it yields CASSLVPMSSGNTIYF.